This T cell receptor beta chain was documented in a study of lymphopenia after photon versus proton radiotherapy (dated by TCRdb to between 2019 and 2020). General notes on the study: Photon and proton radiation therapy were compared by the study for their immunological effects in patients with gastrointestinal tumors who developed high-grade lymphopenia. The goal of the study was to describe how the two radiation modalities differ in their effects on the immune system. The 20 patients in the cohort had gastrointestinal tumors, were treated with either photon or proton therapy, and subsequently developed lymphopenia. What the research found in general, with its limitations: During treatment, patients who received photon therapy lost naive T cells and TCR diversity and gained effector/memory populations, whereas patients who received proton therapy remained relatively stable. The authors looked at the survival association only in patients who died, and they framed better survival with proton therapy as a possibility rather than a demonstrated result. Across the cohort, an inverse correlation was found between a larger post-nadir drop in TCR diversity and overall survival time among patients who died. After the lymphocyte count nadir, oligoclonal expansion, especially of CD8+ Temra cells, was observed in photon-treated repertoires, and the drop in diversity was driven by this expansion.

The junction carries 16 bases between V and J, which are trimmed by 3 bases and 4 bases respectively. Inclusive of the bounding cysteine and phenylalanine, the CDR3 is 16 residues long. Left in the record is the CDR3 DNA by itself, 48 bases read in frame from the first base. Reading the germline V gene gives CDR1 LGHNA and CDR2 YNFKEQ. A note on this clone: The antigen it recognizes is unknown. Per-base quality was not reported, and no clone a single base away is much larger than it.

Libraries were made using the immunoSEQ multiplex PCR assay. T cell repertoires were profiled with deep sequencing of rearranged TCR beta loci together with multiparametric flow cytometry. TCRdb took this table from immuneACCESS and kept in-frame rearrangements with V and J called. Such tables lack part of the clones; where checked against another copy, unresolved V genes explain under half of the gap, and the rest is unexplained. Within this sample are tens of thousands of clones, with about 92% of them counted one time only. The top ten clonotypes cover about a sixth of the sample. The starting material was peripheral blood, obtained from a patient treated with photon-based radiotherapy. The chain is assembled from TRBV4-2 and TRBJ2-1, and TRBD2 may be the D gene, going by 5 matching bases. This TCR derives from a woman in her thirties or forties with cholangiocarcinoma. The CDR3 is CASSQIDGLPYNEQFF. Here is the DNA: TGTGCCAGCAGCCAGATAGACGGACTGCCTTACAATGAGCAGTTCTTC.